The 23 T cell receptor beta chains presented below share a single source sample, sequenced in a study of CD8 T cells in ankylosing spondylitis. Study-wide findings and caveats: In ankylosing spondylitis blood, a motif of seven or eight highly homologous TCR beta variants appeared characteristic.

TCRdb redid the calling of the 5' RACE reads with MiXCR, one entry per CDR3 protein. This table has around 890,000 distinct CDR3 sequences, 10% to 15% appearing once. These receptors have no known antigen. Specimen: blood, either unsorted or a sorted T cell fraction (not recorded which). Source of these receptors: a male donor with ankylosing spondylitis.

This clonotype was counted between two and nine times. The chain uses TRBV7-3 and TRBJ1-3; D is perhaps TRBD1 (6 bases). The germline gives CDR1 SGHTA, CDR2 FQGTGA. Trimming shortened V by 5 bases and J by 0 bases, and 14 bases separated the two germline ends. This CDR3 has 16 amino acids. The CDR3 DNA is TGTGCCAGCAGCCCCCAGGGGCCGAGCTCTGGAAACACCATATATTTT. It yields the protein CASSPQGPSSGNTIYF. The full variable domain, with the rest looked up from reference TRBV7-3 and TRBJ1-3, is GAGVSQTPSNKVTEKGKYVELRCDPISGHTALYWYRQSLGQGPEFLIYFQGTGAADDSGLPNDRFFAVRPEGSVSTLKIQRTERGDSAVYLCASSPQGPSSGNTIYFGEGSWLTVV.

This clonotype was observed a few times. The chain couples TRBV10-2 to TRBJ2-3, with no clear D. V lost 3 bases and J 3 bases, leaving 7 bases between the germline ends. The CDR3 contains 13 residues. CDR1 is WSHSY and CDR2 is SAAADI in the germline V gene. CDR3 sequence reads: CASSDLGTDTQYF. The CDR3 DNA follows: TGCGCCAGCAGTGACCTAGGGACAGATACGCAGTATTTT.

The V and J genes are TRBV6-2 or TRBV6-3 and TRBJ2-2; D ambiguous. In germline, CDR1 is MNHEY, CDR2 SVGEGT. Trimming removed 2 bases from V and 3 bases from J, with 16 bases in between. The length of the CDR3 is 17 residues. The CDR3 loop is CASSYGRWAKDTGELFF. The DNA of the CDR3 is TGTGCCAGCAGTTACGGCAGGTGGGCGAAGGACACCGGGGAGCTGTTTTTT.

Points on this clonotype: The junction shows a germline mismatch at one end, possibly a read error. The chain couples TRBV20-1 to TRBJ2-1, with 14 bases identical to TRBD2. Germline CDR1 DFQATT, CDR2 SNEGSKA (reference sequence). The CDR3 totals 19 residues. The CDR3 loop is CCARDPRLAGGSSYNEQFF. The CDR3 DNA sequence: TGCTGTGCTAGAGATCCGCGACTAGCGGGAGGGAGCTCCTACAATGAGCAGTTCTTC.

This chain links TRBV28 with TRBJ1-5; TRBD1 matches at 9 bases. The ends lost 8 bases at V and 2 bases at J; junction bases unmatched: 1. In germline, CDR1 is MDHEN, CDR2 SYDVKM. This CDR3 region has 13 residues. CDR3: CASRTGGNQPQHF. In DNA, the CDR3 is TGTGCCAGCCGGACAGGGGGCAATCAGCCCCAGCATTTT.

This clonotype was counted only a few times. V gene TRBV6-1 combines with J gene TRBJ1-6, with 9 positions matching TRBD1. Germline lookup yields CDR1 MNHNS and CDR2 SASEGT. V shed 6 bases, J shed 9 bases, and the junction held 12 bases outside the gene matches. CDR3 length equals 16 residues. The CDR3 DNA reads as TGTGCCAGCAGCCGGGACAGGGCCCCTCCGGGTTCACCCCTCCACTTT. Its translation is CASSRDRAPPGSPLHF.

The CDR3 DNA reads TGTGCCAGCAGCTTATTGGACAGGGTGGGGAGTGAGCAGTTCTTC. As protein: CASSLLDRVGSEQFF. The rearrangement links TRBV7-9 to TRBJ2-1; 8 bases align to TRBD1. The length of the CDR3 is 15 residues. Germline V lookup: CDR1 SEHNR, CDR2 FQNEAQ (reference sequence). The junction had 9 bases not matched to a gene; V was cut back by 2 bases and J by 9 bases.

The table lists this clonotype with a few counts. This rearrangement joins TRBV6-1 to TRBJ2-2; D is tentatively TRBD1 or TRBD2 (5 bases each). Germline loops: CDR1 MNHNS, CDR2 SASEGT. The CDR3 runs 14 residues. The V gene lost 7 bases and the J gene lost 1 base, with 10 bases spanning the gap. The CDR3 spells CASIPRGNTGELFF. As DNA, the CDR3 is TGTGCCAGCATTCCGAGGGGGAACACCGGGGAGCTGTTTTTT.

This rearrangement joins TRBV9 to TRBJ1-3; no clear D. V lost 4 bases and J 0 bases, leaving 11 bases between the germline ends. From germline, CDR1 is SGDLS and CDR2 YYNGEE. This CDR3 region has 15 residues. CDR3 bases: TGTGCCAGCAGCCGTTCCCTCAGCTCTGGAAACACCATATATTTT. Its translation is CASSRSLSSGNTIYF.

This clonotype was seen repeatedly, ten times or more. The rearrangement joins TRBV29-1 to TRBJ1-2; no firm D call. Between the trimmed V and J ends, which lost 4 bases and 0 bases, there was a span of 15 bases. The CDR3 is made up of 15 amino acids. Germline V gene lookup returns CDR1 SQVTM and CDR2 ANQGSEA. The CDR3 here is CSVGGILSTNYGYTF. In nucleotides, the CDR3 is TGCAGCGTTGGAGGCATCCTCTCGACTAACTATGGCTACACCTTC.

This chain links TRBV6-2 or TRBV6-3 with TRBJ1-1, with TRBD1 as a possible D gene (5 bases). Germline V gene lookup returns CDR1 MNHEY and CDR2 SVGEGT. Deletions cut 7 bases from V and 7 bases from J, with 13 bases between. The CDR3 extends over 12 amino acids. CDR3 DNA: TGTGCCAGCAAGGACGGCGGGGGTGAAGCTTTCTTT. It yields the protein CASKDGGGEAFF.

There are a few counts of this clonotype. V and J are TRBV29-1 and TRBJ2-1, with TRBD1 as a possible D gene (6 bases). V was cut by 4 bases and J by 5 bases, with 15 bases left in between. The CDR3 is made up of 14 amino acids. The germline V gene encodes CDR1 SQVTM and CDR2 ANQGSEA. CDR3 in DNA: TGCAGCGTTGTGACACAGGGAAGGGACAATGAGCAGTTCTTC. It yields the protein CSVVTQGRDNEQFF.

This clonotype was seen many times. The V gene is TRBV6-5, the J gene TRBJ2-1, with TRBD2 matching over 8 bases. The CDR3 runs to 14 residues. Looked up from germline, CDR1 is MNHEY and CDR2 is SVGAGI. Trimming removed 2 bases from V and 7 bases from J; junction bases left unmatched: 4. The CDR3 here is CASSYDGTSNEQFF. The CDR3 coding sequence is TGTGCCAGCAGTTACGACGGGACTAGTAATGAGCAGTTCTTC.

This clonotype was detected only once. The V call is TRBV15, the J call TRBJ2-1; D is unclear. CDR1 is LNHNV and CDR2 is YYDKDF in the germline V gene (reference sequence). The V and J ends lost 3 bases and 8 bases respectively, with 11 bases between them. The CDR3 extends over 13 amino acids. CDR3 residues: CATSRGDWHEQFF. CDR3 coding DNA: TGTGCCACCAGCAGGGGCGACTGGCATGAGCAGTTCTTC.

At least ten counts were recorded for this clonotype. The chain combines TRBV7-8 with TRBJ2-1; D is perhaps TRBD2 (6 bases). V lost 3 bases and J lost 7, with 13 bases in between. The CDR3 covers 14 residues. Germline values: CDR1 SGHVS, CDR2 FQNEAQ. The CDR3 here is CASSFQYAGNEQFF. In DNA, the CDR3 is TGTGCCAGCAGCTTCCAATACGCGGGGAATGAGCAGTTCTTC.

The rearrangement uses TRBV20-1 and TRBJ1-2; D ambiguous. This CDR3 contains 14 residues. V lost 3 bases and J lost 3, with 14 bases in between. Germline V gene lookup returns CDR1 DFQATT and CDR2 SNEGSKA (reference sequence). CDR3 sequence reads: CSARRGWVYYGYTF. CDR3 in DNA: TGCAGTGCTAGGCGTGGGTGGGTGTACTATGGCTACACCTTC.

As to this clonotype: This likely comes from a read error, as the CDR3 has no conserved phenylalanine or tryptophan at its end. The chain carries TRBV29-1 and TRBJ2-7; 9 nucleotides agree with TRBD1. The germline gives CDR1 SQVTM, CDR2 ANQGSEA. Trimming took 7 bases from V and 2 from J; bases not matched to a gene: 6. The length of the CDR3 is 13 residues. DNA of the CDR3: TGCAGCGCCGGACAGGGGAAGGCCTACGAGCAGTACCTC. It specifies CSAGQGKAYEQYL.

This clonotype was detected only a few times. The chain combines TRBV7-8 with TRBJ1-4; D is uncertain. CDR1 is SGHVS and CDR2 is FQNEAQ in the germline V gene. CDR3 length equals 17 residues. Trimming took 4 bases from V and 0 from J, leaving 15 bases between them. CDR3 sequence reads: CASSSPQWRSTNEKLFF. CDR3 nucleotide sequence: TGTGCCAGCAGCTCCCCCCAATGGAGATCAACTAATGAAAAACTGTTTTTT.

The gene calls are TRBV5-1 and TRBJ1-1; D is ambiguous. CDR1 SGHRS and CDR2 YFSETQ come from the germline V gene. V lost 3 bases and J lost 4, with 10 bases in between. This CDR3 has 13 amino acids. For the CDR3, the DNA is TGCGCCAGCAGCTATTGGGAGGGCACTGAAGCTTTCTTT. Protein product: CASSYWEGTEAFF.

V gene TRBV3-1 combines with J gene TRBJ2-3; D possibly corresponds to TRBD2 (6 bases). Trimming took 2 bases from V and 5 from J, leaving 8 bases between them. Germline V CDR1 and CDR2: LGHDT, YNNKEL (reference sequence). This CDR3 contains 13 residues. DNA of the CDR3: TGTGCCAGCAGCCAAATGGGACTAGATACGCAGTATTTT. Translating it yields CASSQMGLDTQYF.

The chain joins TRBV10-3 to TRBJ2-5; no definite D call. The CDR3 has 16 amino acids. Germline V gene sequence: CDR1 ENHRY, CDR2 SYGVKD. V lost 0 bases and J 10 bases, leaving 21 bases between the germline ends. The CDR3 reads CAISESAWSADGNQYF. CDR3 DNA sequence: TGTGCCATCAGTGAGTCGGCTTGGTCCGCCGATGGGAACCAGTACTTC.

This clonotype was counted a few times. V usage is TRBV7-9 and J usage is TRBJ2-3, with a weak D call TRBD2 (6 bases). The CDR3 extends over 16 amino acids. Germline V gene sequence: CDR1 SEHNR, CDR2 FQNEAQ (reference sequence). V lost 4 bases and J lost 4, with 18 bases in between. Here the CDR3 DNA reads TGTGCCAGCAGCTGGAGGGCGGGGAGAGTAGCAGATACGCAGTATTTT. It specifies CASSWRAGRVADTQYF.

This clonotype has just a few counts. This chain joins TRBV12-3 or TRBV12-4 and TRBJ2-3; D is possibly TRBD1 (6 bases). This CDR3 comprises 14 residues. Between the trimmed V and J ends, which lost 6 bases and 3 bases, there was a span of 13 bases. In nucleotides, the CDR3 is TGTGCCAGCAGGCACAGGGAGTCTACAGATACGCAGTATTTT. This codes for CASRHRESTDTQYF.